The T cell receptor beta chain under discussion was sequenced for a study of blood T cells in healthy people across ages (dated by TCRdb to about 2015). Regarding the study in general: In model experiments, template switching captured roughly one uniquely barcoded TCR beta cDNA molecule for every two T cells. Using deep sequencing normalized with unique cDNA molecular identifiers, the study measured how TCR beta repertoire diversity changes with age. The donors were split into four age groups: young (average 16 years), middle-aged (around 37), aged (about 62) and long-lived (roughly 80). To avoid experimental bias, donors of different ages were distributed randomly across sequencing lanes. The study analyzed two additional independent replicas of 1 million unique cDNA reads from the same blood draw for two donors, one aged 18 to 29 and one aged 80 or older. Findings and caveats that apply to the study as a whole: Estimates of total diversity based on one million sequenced T cells were considered lower bounds and underestimates. Observed TCR beta diversity correlated strongly with the percentage of naive T cells measured by flow cytometry. Because profiling used bulk unsorted PBMCs, naive and antigen-experienced compartments could not be compared conclusively. The CMV infection status of donors was not known, potentially confounding age-related changes in expanded clonotypes. Observed TCR beta diversity per million T cells fell roughly linearly with age, and a significant reduction was already apparent by age roughly 40. Compared with the aged group, the long-lived group had more naive CD4+ T cells, fewer expanded clones and increased TCR diversity, suggesting age selection.

Relative to germline, V is missing 1 base and J is missing 3 bases, with 10 bases of the junction outside any gene match. From a lookup of the germline V gene (reference sequence), CDR1 and CDR2 are SGHKS and YYEKEE. Measured from the cysteine to the phenylalanine, the CDR3 is 16 residues long. This entry keeps only the CDR3 DNA: 48 bases, framed from base 1. The donors were roughly 39 Caucasian individuals from Russia, aged 6 to 90 years, who were systemically healthy. Each donor gave about 9.2 milliliters of peripheral blood, drawn into EDTA-treated Vacutainer tubes. Ficoll-Paque density-gradient centrifugation was used to isolate PBMCs, with at least 7 million obtained per sample. Trizol reagent was used to extract total RNA from the PBMCs, yielding at least 5.5 micrograms per sample. For every donor, flow cytometry on a PBMC aliquot measured the percentage of naive CD45RAhigh/CD27high T cells.

Receptors were amplified or captured by 5' RACE. The sequencer listed for this sample is Illumina HiSeq 2500. A second PCR of about 6 to 11 cycles was run with a J-beta primer mix and a sample-barcoded 5' primer. A unique molecular identifier was introduced onto each TCR beta cDNA molecule by a template-switch 5' adaptor carrying 12 random nucleotides. Each sample yielded at least 3 million CDR3-containing paired-end reads. All of the RNA was converted into first-strand cDNA using the Mint cDNA synthesis kit, with a TRBC-specific oligonucleotide serving as the primer. After uracil-DNA glycosylase treatment, a first 18-cycle PCR used universal primers M1SS and BC2_uni_R on all cDNA. As for the original processing: Each sample was normalized by randomly selecting 1 million high-quality reads, each carrying a distinct molecular identifier. Instead of being binned into consensus sequences, reads with shared molecular identifiers were discarded. CDR3 identification, clonotype clustering and error correction used MiTCR with a Q25 quality threshold and the strictest error-elimination algorithm. A nonparametric unseen species model using Euler transformation provided a lower-bound estimate of total TCR beta diversity. In TCRdb, the public reads were trimmed at Q25 with fastp and aligned with MiXCR, with productive beta chains retained. Under each unique CDR3 protein, matching rows form one entry showing the most common genes and DNA. What appears here as the V and J calls and clone size reflects TCRdb's work, not the paper's. This sample has about 670,000 distinct CDR3 sequences in its table, and roughly half of those were observed once. Roughly 14% of the sample is taken by the ten largest.

For this clonotype: Which antigen it targets is not known. No base-level quality is on record; no much larger clone is a single base apart.

The sample was blood. The chain couples TRBV5-5 to TRBJ2-7, with 7 junctional bases fitting TRBD1. The sequence derives from a woman aged 80 or over in good health. The DNA reads as follows: TGTGCCAGCAGCTTGACGAACACAGGGGTCGACTACGAGCAGTACTTC. This is translated as CASSLTNTGVDYEQYF.